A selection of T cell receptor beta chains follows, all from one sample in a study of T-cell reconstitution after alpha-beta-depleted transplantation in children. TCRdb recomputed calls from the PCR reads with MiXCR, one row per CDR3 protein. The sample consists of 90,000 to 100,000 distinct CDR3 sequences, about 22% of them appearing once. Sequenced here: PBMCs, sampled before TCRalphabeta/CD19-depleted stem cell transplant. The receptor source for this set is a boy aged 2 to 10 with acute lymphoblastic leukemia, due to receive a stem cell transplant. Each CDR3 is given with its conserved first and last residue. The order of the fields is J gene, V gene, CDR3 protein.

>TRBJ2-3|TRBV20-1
CSARDVASANTQYF
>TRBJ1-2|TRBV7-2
CASSFTGEYGYTF
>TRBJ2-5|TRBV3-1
CASSPVSRERGETQYF
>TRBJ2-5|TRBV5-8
CASSLPSGAQETQYF
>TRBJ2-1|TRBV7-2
CASSPLRNEQFF
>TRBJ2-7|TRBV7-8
CASSLGASAYEQYF
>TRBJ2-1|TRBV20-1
CSARVAEGLYNEQFF
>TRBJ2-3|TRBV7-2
CASRPTTETQYF
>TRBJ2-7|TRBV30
CATGQGLSEQYF
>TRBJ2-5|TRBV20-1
CRAIPGRTQETQYF
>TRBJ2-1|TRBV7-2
CASSLDLHEQFF
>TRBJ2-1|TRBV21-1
CARYNEQFF
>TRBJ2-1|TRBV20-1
CSARSDSHNEQFF
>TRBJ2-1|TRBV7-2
CASSLAGAGSGYNEQFF
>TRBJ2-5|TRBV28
CASSFKRAGETQYF
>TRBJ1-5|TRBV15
CATSRDPGGEPQHF
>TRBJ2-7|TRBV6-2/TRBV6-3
CASANGAEQYF
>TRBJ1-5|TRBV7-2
CASSLSGLINQPQHF
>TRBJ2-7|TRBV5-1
CASSPMGQGANEQYF
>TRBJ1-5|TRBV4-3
CASSRTGGTGQPQHF
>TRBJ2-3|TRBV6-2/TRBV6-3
CASTHSAFSTDTQYF
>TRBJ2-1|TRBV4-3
CASSPRASGREGEQFF
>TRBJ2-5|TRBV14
CASSRMRRSQETQYF
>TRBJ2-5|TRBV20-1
CSPLWKGGVETQYF
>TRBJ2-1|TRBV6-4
CASTHPVLGTGWSGSYNEQFF
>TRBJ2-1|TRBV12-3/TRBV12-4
CASSFGQRRDEQFF
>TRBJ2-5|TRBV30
CAWSVRGTVQETQYF
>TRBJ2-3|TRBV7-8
CASSPLSSTDTQYF
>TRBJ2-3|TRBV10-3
CAITPSGSSTDTQYF
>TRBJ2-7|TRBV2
CASSRDRDLEQYF
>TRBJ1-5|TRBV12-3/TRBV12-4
CASSLRRGNGNQPQHF
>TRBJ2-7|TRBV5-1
CASSMGTATSYEQYF
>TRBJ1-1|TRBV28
CASSFGIFGTEAFF
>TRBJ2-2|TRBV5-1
CASSLDGGSELFF
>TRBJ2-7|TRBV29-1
CSVKPGTSDEQYF
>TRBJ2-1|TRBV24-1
CATSDLVHNEQFF
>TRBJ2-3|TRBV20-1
CSALPVERSEGDTQYF
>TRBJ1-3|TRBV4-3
CASSQDAGRDSLFSGNTIYF
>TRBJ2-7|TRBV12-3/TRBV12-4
CASRLAGDNEQYF
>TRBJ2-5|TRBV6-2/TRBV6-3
CASSRGLAGMRETQYF
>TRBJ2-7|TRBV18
CASSERQGNIEQYF
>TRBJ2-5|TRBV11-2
CASSPRLRSSGRLVQETQYF
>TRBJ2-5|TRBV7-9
CASSPGIAGQETQYF
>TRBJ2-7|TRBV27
CASSFNPSTYEQYF
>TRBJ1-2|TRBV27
CASSPGQAANYGYTF
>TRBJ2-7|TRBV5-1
CASSLGGFGFEQYF
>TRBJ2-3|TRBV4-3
CASSQDPLESDTQYF
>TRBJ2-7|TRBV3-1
CASSHTRGGQYPYEQYF
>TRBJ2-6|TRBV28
CASSSQTGRSSGANVLTF
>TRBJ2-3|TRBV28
CASSLLAEGTDTQYF